This is a list of T cell receptor beta chains from one sample in a study of Graves' ophthalmopathy and Graves' hyperthyroidism. Via MiXCR, TCRdb re-called the multiplex PCR reads, giving one row per CDR3 protein. Of 500,000 to 700,000 distinct CDR3 sequences in the sample, roughly 40% are singletons; the top ten hold about 4%. The sequenced material came from peripheral blood or thyroid tissue (not recorded which). These receptors all come from an adult man with Graves' hyperthyroidism. The CDR3 runs from the conserved cysteine through the conserved F or W. A D gene is named only where the DNA matches it firmly. Rows give clone size only sometimes, using once, few, many, or a class for an expanded clone.

abundance	j_gene	v_gene	d_gene	CDR3aa	CDR3nt
many	TRBJ2-7	TRBV29-1	TRBD1	CSVGDSSYEQYF	TGCAGCGTGGGGGACAGCTCCTACGAGCAGTACTTC
-	TRBJ2-5	TRBV24-1	-	CATSDVGPQETQYF	TGTGCCACCAGTGATGTCGGGCCCCAAGAGACCCAGTACTTC
many	TRBJ1-2	TRBV20-1	-	CSARDVLRDYGYTF	TGCAGTGCTAGAGATGTTCTCAGAGACTATGGCTACACCTTC
many	TRBJ1-1	TRBV5-1	-	CASSPPGLNTEAFF	TGCGCCAGCAGCCCCCCTGGATTGAACACTGAAGCTTTCTTT
-	TRBJ2-2	TRBV5-1	TRBD1	CASSLDGTGANTGELFF	TGCGCCAGCAGCTTAGACGGGACAGGGGCGAACACCGGGGAGCTGTTTTTT
-	TRBJ1-2	TRBV28	-	CASRQEGIGGYTF	TGTGCCAGCCGACAGGAGGGGATCGGTGGCTACACCTTC
many	TRBJ2-7	TRBV5-6	-	CASSFTRFDEQYF	TGTGCCAGCAGCTTCACCAGGTTCGACGAGCAGTACTTC
many	TRBJ1-6	TRBV7-8	-	CASSQDGNSPLHF	TGTGCCAGCAGCCAGGACGGGAATTCACCCCTCCACTTT
-	TRBJ1-5	TRBV7-8	-	CASSQGVRDNQPQHF	TGTGCCAGCAGTCAAGGGGTAAGGGACAATCAGCCCCAGCATTTT
many	TRBJ2-2	TRBV7-6	-	CASSFSVTASRGELFF	TGTGCCAGCAGCTTCTCCGTAACGGCGAGCCGCGGGGAGCTGTTTTTT